These T cell receptor beta chains were read from a single sample in a study of T cells in Graves' hyperthyroidism and ophthalmopathy. Each CDR3 protein is one row after TCRdb ran MiXCR on the multiplex PCR reads. The data hold about 300,000 distinct CDR3 sequences, with approximately 18% observed a single time. Sequencing was performed on blood. The receptors were sampled from a man in his forties or fifties with Graves' ophthalmopathy. Each CDR3 is given with its conserved first and last residue. D genes are given only for firm matches. The size of a clone is reported for some rows only, either as once, few or many, or as a class for expanded clones.

V gene	CDR3 length	clone size	J gene	D gene	CDR3 protein	CDR3 DNA
TRBV20-1	16	many	TRBJ2-3	TRBD2	CSAYRPGTTSTDTQYF	TGCAGTGCTTATCGTCCCGGGACTACCTCCACAGATACGCAGTATTTT
TRBV19	18	few	TRBJ2-5	.	CASSTPPVVGPIQETQYF	TGTGCCAGTAGTACACCACCCGTGGTCGGACCGATCCAAGAGACCCAGTACTTC
TRBV6-1	15	.	TRBJ2-1	TRBD2	CASTLAGSQYNEQFF	TGTGCCAGCACCTTAGCGGGAAGCCAATACAATGAGCAGTTCTTC
TRBV6-1	15	many	TRBJ1-1	TRBD1	CASYRGPSLNTEAFF	TGTGCCAGCTACAGGGGTCCCTCCTTGAACACTGAAGCTTTCTTT
TRBV28	13	.	TRBJ2-5	.	CASSTDLQETQYF	TGTGCCAGCAGTACCGACCTCCAAGAGACCCAGTACTTC
TRBV15	14	few	TRBJ1-3	.	CATSRGSTGNTIYF	TGTGCCACCAGCCGAGGGAGCACTGGAAACACCATATATTTT
TRBV18	18	many	TRBJ1-1	.	CASSPTKATGNTNTEAFF	TGTGCCAGCTCACCAACGAAGGCCACAGGGAACACCAACACTGAAGCTTTCTTT
TRBV11-2	13	many	TRBJ2-1	TRBD2	CASRESSGREQFF	TGTGCCAGCAGGGAATCTAGCGGGAGGGAGCAGTTCTTC
TRBV24-1	16	.	TRBJ2-5	.	CATSGWTRQGQETQYF	TGTGCCACCAGTGGCTGGACTAGACAGGGGCAAGAGACCCAGTACTTC
TRBV20-1	13	few	TRBJ2-1	.	CSALRPGNNEQFF	TGCAGTGCTCTGAGACCCGGAAACAATGAGCAGTTCTTC
TRBV5-6	14	few	TRBJ1-2	.	CASSMDQGNYGYTF	TGTGCCAGCAGTATGGACCAGGGAAACTATGGCTACACCTTC
TRBV5-1	16	few	TRBJ1-5	.	CASSLSPGGSNQPQHF	TGCGCCAGCAGCTTATCGCCGGGGGGTTCCAATCAGCCCCAGCATTTT
TRBV28	13	.	TRBJ2-5	.	CASSSVRRETQYF	TGTGCCAGCAGTTCTGTCAGGCGCGAGACCCAGTACTTC
TRBV2	13	many	TRBJ1-2	.	CASSEKPNYGYTF	TGTGCCAGCAGTGAAAAGCCGAACTATGGCTACACCTTC
TRBV7-9	15	.	TRBJ2-2	.	CASSLDNANTGELFF	TGTGCCAGCAGCTTAGATAACGCGAACACCGGGGAGCTGTTTTTT
TRBV6-1	15	.	TRBJ1-5	.	CASNRRIGSNQPQHF	TGTGCCAGCAACAGACGGATAGGTAGCAATCAGCCCCAGCATTTT
TRBV7-8	15	many	TRBJ2-3	TRBD2	CASSIAGYRADTQYF	TGTGCCAGCAGCATAGCGGGATATAGAGCAGATACGCAGTATTTT
TRBV20-1	13	.	TRBJ2-3	.	CSANRGNTDTQYF	TGCAGTGCTAATCGAGGGAACACAGATACGCAGTATTTT
TRBV7-2	15	many	TRBJ2-7	TRBD2	CASSEASGTAYEQYF	TGTGCCAGCAGCGAGGCTAGCGGGACAGCCTACGAGCAGTACTTC
TRBV2	15	few	TRBJ2-1	TRBD1	CADAKGGQTYNEQFF	TGTGCGGATGCGAAAGGGGGCCAGACCTACAATGAGCAGTTCTTC
TRBV5-6	15	few	TRBJ2-1	TRBD1	CASSLGDRFNNEQFF	TGTGCCAGCAGCTTGGGGGACAGGTTTAACAATGAGCAGTTCTTC
TRBV18	14	.	TRBJ2-5	.	CASSPSQVEETQYF	TGTGCCAGCTCACCATCGCAAGTGGAGGAGACCCAGTACTTC
TRBV6-1	11	.	TRBJ2-4	.	CASSEPNIQYF	TGTGCCAGCAGTGAACCGAACATTCAGTACTTC
TRBV4-1	16	many	TRBJ2-1	.	CASSQDTSRVIGEQFF	TGCGCCAGCAGCCAAGACACTAGTCGGGTAATAGGTGAGCAGTTCTTC
TRBV24-1	15	many	TRBJ2-1	TRBD1	CATSASVGQAPEQFF	TGTGCCACCAGTGCCTCCGTGGGACAGGCCCCTGAGCAGTTCTTC
TRBV4-1	18	.	TRBJ1-5	.	CASSQAPGTAHSNQPQHF	TGCGCCAGCAGCCAAGCCCCGGGAACAGCTCATAGCAATCAGCCCCAGCATTTT
TRBV2	16	many	TRBJ2-1	.	CASSIVGSLNKNEQFF	TGTGCCAGCAGTATAGTCGGGTCCTTAAATAAAAATGAGCAGTTCTTC
TRBV11-2	11	many	TRBJ2-4	.	CASSSGSIQYF	TGTGCCAGCAGCTCCGGGTCCATTCAGTACTTC
TRBV3-1	16	.	TRBJ2-1	TRBD2	CASSPSGSGSYNEQFF	TGTGCCAGCAGCCCTAGCGGGAGTGGGTCCTACAATGAGCAGTTCTTC
TRBV2	12	many	TRBJ1-1	TRBD1	CASRTGTGAAFF	TGTGCCAGCAGAACCGGGACAGGGGCTGCTTTCTTT
TRBV20-1	14	many	TRBJ1-5	TRBD1	CSACSGGACQPQHF	TGCAGTGCTTGCTCAGGGGGCGCCTGTCAGCCCCAGCATTTT
TRBV2	16	many	TRBJ2-7	.	CASSDGLFSPSYEQYF	TGTGCCAGCAGTGACGGACTCTTCTCCCCCTCCTACGAGCAGTACTTC
TRBV12-3/TRBV12-4	16	few	TRBJ1-6	.	CASSRRDWGDNSPLHF	TGTGCCAGCAGTCGCAGGGATTGGGGAGATAATTCACCCCTCCACTTT
TRBV28	12	many	TRBJ1-5	.	CASSRNNQPQHF	TGTGCCAGCAGCCGGAACAATCAGCCCCAGCATTTT
TRBV12-3/TRBV12-4	14	.	TRBJ1-4	.	CASSFGGVGEKLFF	TGTGCCAGCAGTTTTGGGGGGGTAGGAGAAAAACTGTTTTTT
TRBV4-3	15	.	TRBJ2-2	TRBD2	CASSQEELAGDELFF	TGCGCCAGCAGCCAAGAGGAGCTAGCGGGAGATGAGCTGTTTTTT
TRBV15	13	few	TRBJ1-5	.	CATSISGGQPQHF	TGTGCCACCAGCATTTCGGGTGGTCAGCCCCAGCATTTT
TRBV18	14	.	TRBJ2-5	.	CASSPPSKQETQYF	TGTGCCAGCTCACCACCGAGTAAGCAAGAGACCCAGTACTTC
TRBV30	14	many	TRBJ1-5	.	CAWSFGSGDQPQHF	TGTGCCTGGAGTTTTGGGAGCGGGGATCAGCCCCAGCATTTT
TRBV7-9	15	many	TRBJ1-2	.	CASSPSGERTYGYTF	TGTGCCAGCAGCCCATCTGGCGAGCGGACCTATGGCTACACCTTC
TRBV11-2	15	.	TRBJ2-2	TRBD1	CASSLVGTGVGELFF	TGTGCCAGCAGCTTAGTTGGGACAGGGGTCGGGGAGCTGTTTTTT
TRBV5-6	14	.	TRBJ2-7	TRBD2	CASQTSGRDDEQYF	TGTGCCAGTCAAACTAGCGGGAGGGACGACGAGCAGTACTTC
TRBV2	12	few	TRBJ2-5	.	CASRRSQETQYF	TGTGCCAGCAGGAGGTCCCAAGAGACCCAGTACTTC
TRBV5-1	13	.	TRBJ1-1	.	CASSLGAITEAFF	TGCGCCAGCAGCTTAGGGGCTATTACTGAAGCTTTCTTT
TRBV7-2	14	many	TRBJ2-7	TRBD1	CASSRPGQGYEQYF	TGTGCCAGCAGCCGTCCGGGACAGGGATACGAGCAGTACTTC
TRBV3-1	15	.	TRBJ2-1	TRBD2	CASHSGRAHRDEQFF	TGTGCCAGTCATAGCGGGAGGGCCCATCGCGATGAGCAGTTCTTC
TRBV7-8	15	many	TRBJ1-2	.	CASSLEGGRDYGYTF	TGTGCCAGCAGCCTTGAGGGGGGTAGGGACTATGGCTACACCTTC
TRBV15	15	many	TRBJ2-1	.	CATSREASSYNEQFF	TGTGCCACCAGCAGAGAGGCATCCTCCTACAATGAGCAGTTCTTC
TRBV27	13	.	TRBJ1-3	.	CASSTEAGNTIYF	TGTGCCAGCTCCACTGAAGCTGGAAACACCATATATTTT
TRBV29-1	12	many	TRBJ1-1	.	CSVEGLNTEAFF	TGCAGCGTTGAGGGGCTGAACACTGAAGCTTTCTTT
TRBV24-1	17	.	TRBJ2-6	.	CATSPPPGRSGANVLTF	TGTGCCACCAGTCCTCCTCCCGGGCGGTCCGGGGCCAACGTCCTGACTTTC
TRBV9	12	many	TRBJ1-5	.	CASSPVNQPQHF	TGTGCCAGCAGCCCAGTCAATCAGCCCCAGCATTTT
TRBV19	16	.	TRBJ2-2	.	CASTIMGRVGTGELFF	TGTGCCAGTACCATCATGGGCAGGGTGGGGACCGGGGAGCTGTTTTTT
TRBV20-1	13	few	TRBJ1-3	.	CSARPFSGNTIYF	TGCAGTGCTAGACCCTTTTCCGGAAACACCATATATTTT
TRBV25-1	14	few	TRBJ2-5	.	CASSDTVGKETQYF	TGTGCCAGCAGTGATACAGTGGGAAAAGAGACCCAGTACTTC
TRBV5-1	11	many	TRBJ2-1	.	CASSYSNEQFF	TGCGCCAGCAGCTACAGCAATGAGCAGTTCTTC
TRBV28	14	.	TRBJ2-1	TRBD2	CASSSGTSGRAQFF	TGTGCCAGCAGTTCCGGGACTAGCGGGAGGGCGCAGTTCTTC